Shown below are 2 T cell receptor beta chains from a single sample sequenced in a study of a mutant IDH1 vaccine in newly diagnosed glioma. The data were produced by immunoSEQ multiplex PCR, yet TCRdb's version contains in-frame clones alone and is incomplete. Here the sample spans about 50,000 clones, around three quarters being singletons. Time point specified: week 47, end of study. Vaccination comprised doses that each held 300 ug of mutant IDH1 20-mer peptide, plus topical imiquimod. Which antigens these TCRs recognize remains unknown. Sample: PBMCs, taken from a glioma patient whose treatment included an IDH1 peptide vaccine. The receptors were gathered from a man aged 45 to 65 with glioma.

This chain joins TRBV13 and TRBJ2-7; 8 positions agree with TRBD2. V trimming: 1 base; J trimming: 6 bases; junction bases outside the gene matches: 11. CDR1 and CDR2 (germline): PRHDT, FYEKMQ (reference sequence). The CDR3 is 16 residues long. CDR3 DNA: TGTGCCAGCAGCTTAGTAGGGGCGGGGGGCCGGGGCGAGCAGTACTTC. Translating gives CASSLVGAGGRGEQYF.

This chain joins TRBV7-2 and TRBJ1-1, with no clear D. V lost 3 bases, J lost 1 base, and 9 bases lay in between. There are 14 residues in the CDR3. Germline CDR1 SGHTA, CDR2 FQGNSA. The CDR3 protein is CASSFSGGNTEAFF. The DNA of the CDR3 is TGTGCCAGCAGCTTTTCCGGAGGGAACACTGAAGCTTTCTTT.